This T cell receptor (beta chain) is from a study of molecular identifiers for immune sequencing clone quantification. Study observations and caveats: Shared barcodes on identical TCR molecules could underestimate the sizes of highly expanded clones. Clones that exceeded 20 RNA copies held over 97% of effector molecules, yet under 1% in naive cells.

Libraries used roughly 18,000 to 1,100,000 sorted naive CD8 T cells and 10%, 30% or 50% RNA input. Previously reported methods and listed TCR primers produced the bulk TCR libraries. From the PCR reads, TCRdb called clonotypes with MiXCR, one entry per CDR3 protein. The repertoire holds more than 300,000 distinct CDR3 sequences, with about a fifth as singletons. Germline V gives CDR1 ENHRY, CDR2 SYGVKD. The V end was cut by 3 bases, the J end by 0 bases, with 8 bases between. The CDR3 runs to 14 residues. There are many counts of this clonotype. Antigen: not known. The V call is TRBV10-3, the J call TRBJ2-5; D gene unclear. The sequencing sample was made of naive CD8+ T cells from blood, with Jurkat cell RNA spiked in. Subset described: FACS-sorted CD8+CD4-CCR7+CD45RA+ naive T cells. This sequence originates from a human donor in good health. Some libraries in this study had Jurkat cell RNA spiked in. The CDR3 protein is CAISDAEDQETQYF. CDR3 coding DNA: TGTGCCATCAGTGATGCAGAAGACCAAGAGACCCAGTACTTC.